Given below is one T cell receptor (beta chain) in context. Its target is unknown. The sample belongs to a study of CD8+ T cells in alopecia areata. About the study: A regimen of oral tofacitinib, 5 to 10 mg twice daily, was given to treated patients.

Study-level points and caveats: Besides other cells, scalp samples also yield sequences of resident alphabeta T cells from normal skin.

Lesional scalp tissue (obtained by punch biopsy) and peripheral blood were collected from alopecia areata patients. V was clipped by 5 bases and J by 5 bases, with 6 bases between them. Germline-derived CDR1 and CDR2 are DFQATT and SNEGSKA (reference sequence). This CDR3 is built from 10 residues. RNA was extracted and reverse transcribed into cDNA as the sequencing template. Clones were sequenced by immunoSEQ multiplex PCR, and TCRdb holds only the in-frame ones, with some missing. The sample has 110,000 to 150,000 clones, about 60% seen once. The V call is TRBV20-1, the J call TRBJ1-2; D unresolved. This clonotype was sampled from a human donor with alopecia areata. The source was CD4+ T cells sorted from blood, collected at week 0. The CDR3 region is CSARQYGYTF. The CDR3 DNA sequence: TGCAGTGCTCGCCAATATGGCTACACCTTC.